This entry lists 10 T cell receptor beta chains sequenced from one sample in a study of blood T cell repertoires in COVID-19. Profiling relied on immunoSEQ multiplex PCR, and the TCRdb table lists in-frame clones only, not all of them. The sample yields about 130,000 clones, about nine tenths seen once. Sample: peripheral blood. Source of these receptors: a man in his fifties with acute or convalescent COVID-19.

In its sample, this clone was seen once. V gene TRBV5-6 combines with J gene TRBJ2-6; tentatively, D is TRBD2 (5 bases). The CDR3 sequence is 15 residues long. Trimming cost V 2 bases and J 0 bases, with 6 bases left between them. CDR1 is SGHDT, CDR2 YYEEEE, per germline. In DNA form, the CDR3 reads TGTGCCAGCAGCTTAGGACTCTCTGGGGCCAACGTCCTGACTTTC. It encodes CASSLGLSGANVLTF.

The chain combines TRBV7-8 with TRBJ2-5; 8 positions agree with TRBD2. This CDR3 comprises 16 residues. The germline V gene encodes CDR1 SGHVS and CDR2 FQNEAQ. The V and J ends lost 2 bases and 0 bases, in that order; junction bases with no gene match: 5. CDR3 region: CASSLNPRGDQETQYF. CDR3 DNA sequence: TGTGCCAGCAGCTTAAATCCGCGGGGGGACCAAGAGACCCAGTACTTC.

This chain links TRBV9 with TRBJ2-1; 8 nucleotides agree with TRBD2. The ends lost 0 bases at V and 7 bases at J; junction bases unmatched: 6. Germline lookup yields CDR1 SGDLS and CDR2 YYNGEE. The CDR3 contains 15 residues. The CDR3 protein is CASSVAAGDLNEQFF. The CDR3 DNA reads TGTGCCAGCAGCGTAGCAGCGGGAGATCTGAATGAGCAGTTCTTC.

The chain links TRBV28 to TRBJ2-1, with TRBD1 matching over 12 bases. V gave up 5 bases and J gave up 7 bases; unmatched junction bases: 9. Germline loops: CDR1 MDHEN, CDR2 SYDVKM. The CDR3 is 16 amino acids. The CDR3 spells CASSGRGQGAENEQFF. The CDR3 coding sequence is TGTGCCAGCAGTGGGAGGGGACAGGGGGCAGAGAATGAGCAGTTCTTC.

This rearrangement joins TRBV7-9 to TRBJ1-1; D gene ambiguous. This CDR3 region has 16 residues. CDR1 SEHNR and CDR2 FQNEAQ come from the germline V gene (reference sequence). Trimming removed 5 bases at V and 0 bases at J, with 16 bases between. CDR3: CASSKPRGTMNTEAFF. The CDR3 nucleotides read TGTGCCAGCAGCAAGCCGCGGGGTACCATGAACACTGAAGCTTTCTTT.

The V and J genes are TRBV6-5 and TRBJ2-4, with 8 bases fitting TRBD1. The length of the CDR3 is 13 residues. The trim removed 5 bases at V and 7 bases at J, leaving 4 bases unmatched. Germline V CDR1 and CDR2: MNHEY, SVGAGI. Written as DNA, the CDR3 is TGTGCCAGCAGTCCGGACAGGGCGAACATTCAGTACTTC. Encoded protein: CASSPDRANIQYF.

The chain combines TRBV6-5 with TRBJ1-1; no firm D call. The CDR3 has 14 amino acids. CDR1 MNHEY and CDR2 SVGAGI come from the germline V gene. V was shortened by 6 bases and J by 4 bases, with 15 bases between the two germline ends. The DNA of the CDR3 is TGTGCCAGCAGGCAACGTACAGCCGCCACTGAAGCTTTCTTT. Its protein product is CASRQRTAATEAFF.

The chain carries TRBV9 and TRBJ1-1, with 10 bases lining up with TRBD1. Germline values: CDR1 SGDLS, CDR2 YYNGEE. V trimming: 3 bases; J trimming: 10 bases; junction bases outside the gene matches: 3. The CDR3 is 12 amino acids. The CDR3 DNA sequence: TGTGCCAGCAGCGGACAGGGGGCCGGAGCTTTCTTT. Translated: CASSGQGAGAFF.

Only one count was recorded for this clone. J is TRBJ1-1 and V is TRBV18; D ambiguous. The CDR3 is 16 amino acids. Trimming removed 6 bases at V and 7 bases at J, with 24 bases between. The germline CDR1 and CDR2 sequences are KGHSH and LQKENI. The CDR3 reads CASSLQPSGQAGEAFF. The CDR3 DNA reads TGTGCCAGCTCGCTACAACCGAGTGGGCAAGCGGGTGAAGCTTTCTTT.

The gene calls are TRBV7-3 and TRBJ1-6, with a tentative D call TRBD1 (5 bases). Per germline, CDR1 SGHTA and CDR2 FQGTGA. With 2 bases removed from V and 10 bases from J, the gap between germline ends came to 9 bases. The CDR3 spans 13 residues. The chain's CDR3 is CASSLAGHSPLHF. The CDR3, as DNA: TGTGCCAGCAGCTTAGCAGGGCACTCACCCCTCCACTTT.